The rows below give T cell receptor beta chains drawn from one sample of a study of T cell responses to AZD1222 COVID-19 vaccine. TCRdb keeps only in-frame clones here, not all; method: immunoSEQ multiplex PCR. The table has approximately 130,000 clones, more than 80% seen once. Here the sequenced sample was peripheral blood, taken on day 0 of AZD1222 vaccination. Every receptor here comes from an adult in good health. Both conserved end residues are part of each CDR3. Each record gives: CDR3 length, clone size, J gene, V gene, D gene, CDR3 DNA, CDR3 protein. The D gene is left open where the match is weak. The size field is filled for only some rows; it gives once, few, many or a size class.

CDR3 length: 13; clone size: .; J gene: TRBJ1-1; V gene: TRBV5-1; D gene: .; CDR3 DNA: TGCGCCAGCAGGGAAGGGTGGCACACTGAAGCTTTCTTT; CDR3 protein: CASREGWHTEAFF
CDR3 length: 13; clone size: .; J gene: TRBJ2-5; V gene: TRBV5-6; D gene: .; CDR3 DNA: TGTGCCAGCAGCCTAGGGGGAACGGAGACCCAGTACTTC; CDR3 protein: CASSLGGTETQYF
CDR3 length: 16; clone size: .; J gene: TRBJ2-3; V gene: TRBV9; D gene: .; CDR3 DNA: TGTGCCAGCAGCGTAGGTCTGAGGAGGTTAACAGATACGCAGTATTTT; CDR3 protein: CASSVGLRRLTDTQYF
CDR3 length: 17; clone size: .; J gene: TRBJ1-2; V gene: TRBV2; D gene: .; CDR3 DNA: TGTGCCAGCAGGAGGGGGGTTTCCACGTCCACCAACTATGGCTACACCTTC; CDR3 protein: CASRRGVSTSTNYGYTF
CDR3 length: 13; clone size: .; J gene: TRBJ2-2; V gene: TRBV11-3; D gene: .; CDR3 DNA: TGTGCCAGCAGCTCCCCCCCGACCGGGGAGCTGTTTTTT; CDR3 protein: CASSSPPTGELFF
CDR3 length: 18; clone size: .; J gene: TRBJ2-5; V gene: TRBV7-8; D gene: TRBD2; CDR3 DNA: TGTGCCAGCAGCTTGTTTTTGATACTAGCGGAGCGGGGAGAGACCCAGTACTTC; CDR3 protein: CASSLFLILAERGETQYF
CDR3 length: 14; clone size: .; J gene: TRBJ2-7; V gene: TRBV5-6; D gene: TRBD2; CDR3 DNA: TGTGCCAGCAGCTTGGCCGGGGGGTACTACGAGCAGTACTTC; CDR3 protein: CASSLAGGYYEQYF
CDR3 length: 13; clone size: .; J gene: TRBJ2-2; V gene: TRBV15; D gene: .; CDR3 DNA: TGTGCCACCAGCTCACAGGGTTCCGGGGAGCTGTTTTTT; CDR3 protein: CATSSQGSGELFF
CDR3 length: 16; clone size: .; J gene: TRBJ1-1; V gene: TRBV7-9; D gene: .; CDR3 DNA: TGTGCCAGCAGCTTAGGGATGATGGGGGCCGGTAACAAGGCTTTCTTT; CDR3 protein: CASSLGMMGAGNKAFF
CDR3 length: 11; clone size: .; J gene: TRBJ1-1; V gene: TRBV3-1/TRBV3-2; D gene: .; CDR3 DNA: TGTGCCAGCAGCGTGGACACTGAAGCTTTCTTT; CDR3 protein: CASSVDTEAFF
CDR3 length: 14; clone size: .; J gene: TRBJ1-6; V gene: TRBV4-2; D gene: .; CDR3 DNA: TGTGCCAGCAGAAGGGAGGGGGAGGGCTCACCCCTCCACTTT; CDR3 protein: CASRREGEGSPLHF
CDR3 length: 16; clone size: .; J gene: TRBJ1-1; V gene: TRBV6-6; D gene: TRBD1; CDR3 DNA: TGTGCCAGCATCGACTCGCCCGGGACAGGGAACACTGAAGCTTTCTTT; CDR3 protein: CASIDSPGTGNTEAFF
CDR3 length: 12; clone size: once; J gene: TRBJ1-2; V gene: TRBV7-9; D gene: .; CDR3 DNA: TGTGCCAGCAGCTTAGCCGCGGGGGGCTACACCTTC; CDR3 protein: CASSLAAGGYTF
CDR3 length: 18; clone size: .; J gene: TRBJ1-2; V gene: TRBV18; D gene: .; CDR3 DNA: TGTGCCAGCTCACCTACCTTTCCTCGTCGCGACAGTACCTATGGCTACACCTTC; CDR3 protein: CASSPTFPRRDSTYGYTF
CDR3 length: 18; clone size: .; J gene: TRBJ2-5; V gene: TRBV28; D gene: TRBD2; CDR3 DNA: TGTGCCAGCAGTTTCGGGGGGATCGAGAAACGGTCTCAAGAGACCCAGTACTTC; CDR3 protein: CASSFGGIEKRSQETQYF
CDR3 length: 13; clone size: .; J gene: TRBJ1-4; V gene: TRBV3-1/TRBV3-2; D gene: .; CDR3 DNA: TGTGCCAGCAGCCAAGAACTCAGGGGAAAACTGTTTTTT; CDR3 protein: CASSQELRGKLFF
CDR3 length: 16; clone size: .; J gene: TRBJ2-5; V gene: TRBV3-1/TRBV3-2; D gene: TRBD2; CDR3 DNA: TGTGCCAGCAGCCAAGTGGGACTAGCGGGAGAAGAGACCCAGTACTTC; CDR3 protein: CASSQVGLAGEETQYF
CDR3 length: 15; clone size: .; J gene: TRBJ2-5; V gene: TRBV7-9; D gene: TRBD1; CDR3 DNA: TGTGCCAGCAGCTTAGATGGCAGGGGGCAAGAGACCCAGTACTTC; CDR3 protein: CASSLDGRGQETQYF
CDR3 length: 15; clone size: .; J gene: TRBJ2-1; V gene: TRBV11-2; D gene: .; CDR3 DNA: TGTGCCAGCAGCAGCGGGCCAGTCTCGTACAATGAGCAGTTCTTC; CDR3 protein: CASSSGPVSYNEQFF
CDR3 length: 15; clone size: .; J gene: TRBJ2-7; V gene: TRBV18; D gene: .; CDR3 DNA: TGTGCCAGCTCACGGCGGGACTTCTCCACACCCGAGCAGTACTTC; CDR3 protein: CASSRRDFSTPEQYF
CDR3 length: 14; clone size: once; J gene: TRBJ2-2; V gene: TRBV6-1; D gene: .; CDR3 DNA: TGTGCCAGCTGCCTACAAACAGGGTTGGGACGGCTGTTTTTT; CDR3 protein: CASCLQTGLGRLFF
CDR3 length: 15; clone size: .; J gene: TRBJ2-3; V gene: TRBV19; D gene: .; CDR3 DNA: TGTGCCAGTAGTATAGATCCGGGGACCACAGATACGCAGTATTTT; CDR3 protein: CASSIDPGTTDTQYF
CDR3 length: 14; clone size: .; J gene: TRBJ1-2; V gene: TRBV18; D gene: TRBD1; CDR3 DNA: TGTGCCAGCTCACCATTTACAGGGGACTATGGCTACACCTTC; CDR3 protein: CASSPFTGDYGYTF
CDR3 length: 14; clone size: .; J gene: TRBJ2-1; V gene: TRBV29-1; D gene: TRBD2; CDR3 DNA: TGCAGCGTTGAGGGGACTAGCGGGAACAATGAGCAGTTCTTC; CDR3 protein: CSVEGTSGNNEQFF
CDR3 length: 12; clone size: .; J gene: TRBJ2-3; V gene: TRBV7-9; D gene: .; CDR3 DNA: TGTGCCAGCAGCCCTCTGGGGGATACGCAGTATTTT; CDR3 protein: CASSPLGDTQYF
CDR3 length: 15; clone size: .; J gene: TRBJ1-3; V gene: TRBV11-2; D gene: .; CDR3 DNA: TGTGCCAGCAGCCCTGGTCCCGGCTCTGGAAACACCATATATTTT; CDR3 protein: CASSPGPGSGNTIYF
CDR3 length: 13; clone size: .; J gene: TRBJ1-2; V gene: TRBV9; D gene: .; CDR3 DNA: TGTGCCAGCAGCGTAGACAGGGAAGATGGCTACACCTTC; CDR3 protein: CASSVDREDGYTF
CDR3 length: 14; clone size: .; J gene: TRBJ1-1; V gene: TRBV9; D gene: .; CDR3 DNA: TGTGCCAGCAGCGTAGCTATAGGGTTAGGTGAAGCTTTCTTT; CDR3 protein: CASSVAIGLGEAFF
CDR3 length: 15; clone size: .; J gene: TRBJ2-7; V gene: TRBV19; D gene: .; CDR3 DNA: TGTGCCAGTAGTCGAGACGGGGCAGGGAGTAAGGAGCAGTACTTC; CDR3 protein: CASSRDGAGSKEQYF
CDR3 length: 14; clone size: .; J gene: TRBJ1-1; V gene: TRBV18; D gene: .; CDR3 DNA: TGTGCCAGCTCAGGGGGGGGCTGGGACACTGAAGCTTTCTTT; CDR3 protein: CASSGGGWDTEAFF
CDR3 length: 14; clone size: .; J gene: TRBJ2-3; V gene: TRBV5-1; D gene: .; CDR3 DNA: TGCGCCAGCAGTTCAGGGGAAAGCACAGATACGCAGTATTTT; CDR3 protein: CASSSGESTDTQYF
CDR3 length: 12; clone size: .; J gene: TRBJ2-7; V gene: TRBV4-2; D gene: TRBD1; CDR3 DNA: TGTGCCAGCAGCCAAGATAGGACAGGGCAGTACTTC; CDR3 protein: CASSQDRTGQYF
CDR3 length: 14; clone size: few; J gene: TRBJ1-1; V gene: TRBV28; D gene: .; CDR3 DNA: TGTGCCAGCAGTTTAGGGGGCCCGAACACTGAAGCTTTCTTT; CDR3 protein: CASSLGGPNTEAFF
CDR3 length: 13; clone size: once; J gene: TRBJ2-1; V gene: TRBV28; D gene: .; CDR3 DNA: TGTGCCAGCATGGGGCAGCTAAACAATGAGCAGTTCTTC; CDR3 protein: CASMGQLNNEQFF
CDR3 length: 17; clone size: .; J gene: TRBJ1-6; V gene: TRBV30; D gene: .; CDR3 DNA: TGTGCCTGGAGCGCGCGCCTAGGACTTTCATTAAATTCACCCCTCCACTTT; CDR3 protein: CAWSARLGLSLNSPLHF
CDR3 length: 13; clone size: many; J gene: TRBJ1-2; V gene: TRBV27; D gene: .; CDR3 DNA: TGTGCCAGCAGTTTCGAGGGCAACTATGGCTACACCTTC; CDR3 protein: CASSFEGNYGYTF
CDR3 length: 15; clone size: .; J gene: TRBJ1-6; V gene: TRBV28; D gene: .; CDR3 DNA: TGTGCCAGCAGCCCCCTGGGGCTTAGTAATTCACCCCTCCACTTT; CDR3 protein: CASSPLGLSNSPLHF
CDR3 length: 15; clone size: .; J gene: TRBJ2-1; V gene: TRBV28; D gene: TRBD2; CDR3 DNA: TGTGCCAGCAGTTCCACTAGCGATTACTACAATGAGCAGTTCTTC; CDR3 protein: CASSSTSDYYNEQFF
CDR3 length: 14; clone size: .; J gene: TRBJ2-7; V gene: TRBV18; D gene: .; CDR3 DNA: TGTGCCAGCTCACCACAAGGGCGACTCGGCGAGCAGTACTTC; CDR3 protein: CASSPQGRLGEQYF
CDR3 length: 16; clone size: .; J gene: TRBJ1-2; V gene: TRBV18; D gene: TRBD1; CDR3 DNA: TGTGCCAGCTCACCGGCCCGGGACAGGATAAACTATGGCTACACCTTC; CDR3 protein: CASSPARDRINYGYTF
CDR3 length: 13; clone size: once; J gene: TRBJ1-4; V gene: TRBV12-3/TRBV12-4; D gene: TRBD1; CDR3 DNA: TGTGCCAGCAGTCTGACAGGGTCTGAAAAACTGTTTTTT; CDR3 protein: CASSLTGSEKLFF